This T cell receptor beta chain appears in the sequencing data of a study of blood T cell repertoires in COVID-19. The table came from immunoSEQ multiplex PCR; TCRdb's copy has only in-frame clones and leaves some out. This sample yields about 180,000 clones, of which around 80% are seen a single time; roughly 12% belongs to the top ten. The junction had 7 bases not matched to a gene; V was cut back by 5 bases and J by 0 bases. The germline gives CDR1 LNHDA, CDR2 SQIVND (reference sequence). The CDR3 runs 15 residues. Sequencing was performed on peripheral blood. This clonotype was obtained from a woman older than 75 with COVID-19, enrolled during active disease. The chain recombines TRBV19 with TRBJ2-7; 7 bases map to TRBD1. The CDR3 bases are TGTGCCAGTAGTTCTGGGGCAGGGGGCTCCTACGAGCAGTACTTC. Translated, it gives CASSSGAGGSYEQYF.